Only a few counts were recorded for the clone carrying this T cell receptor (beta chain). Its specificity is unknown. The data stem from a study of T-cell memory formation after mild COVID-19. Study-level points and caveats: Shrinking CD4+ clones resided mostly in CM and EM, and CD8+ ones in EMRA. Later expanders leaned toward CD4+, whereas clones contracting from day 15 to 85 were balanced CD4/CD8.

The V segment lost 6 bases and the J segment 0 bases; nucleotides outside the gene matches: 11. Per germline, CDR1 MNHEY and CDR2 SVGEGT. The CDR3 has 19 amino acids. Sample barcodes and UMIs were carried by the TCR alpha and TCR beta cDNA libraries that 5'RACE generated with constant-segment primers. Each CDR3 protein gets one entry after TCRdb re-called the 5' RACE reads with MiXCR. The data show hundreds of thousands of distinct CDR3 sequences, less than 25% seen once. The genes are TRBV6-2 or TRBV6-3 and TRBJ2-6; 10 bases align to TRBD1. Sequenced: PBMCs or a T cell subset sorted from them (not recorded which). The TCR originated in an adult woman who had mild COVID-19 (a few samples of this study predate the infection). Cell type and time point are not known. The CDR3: CASSLTGTGASSGANVLTF. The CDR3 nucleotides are TGTGCCAGCAGCCTCACCGGGACAGGGGCGAGCTCTGGGGCCAACGTCCTGACTTTC.